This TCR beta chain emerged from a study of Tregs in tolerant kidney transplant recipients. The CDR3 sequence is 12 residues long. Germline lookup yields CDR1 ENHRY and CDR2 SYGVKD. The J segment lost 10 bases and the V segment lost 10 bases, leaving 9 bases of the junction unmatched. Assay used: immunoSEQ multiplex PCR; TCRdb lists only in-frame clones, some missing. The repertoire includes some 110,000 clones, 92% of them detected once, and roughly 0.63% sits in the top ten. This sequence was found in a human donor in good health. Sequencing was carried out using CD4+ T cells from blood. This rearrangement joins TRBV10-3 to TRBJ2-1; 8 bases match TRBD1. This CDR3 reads CATGQGKWEQFF. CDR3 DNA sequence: TGTGCCACCGGACAGGGAAAATGGGAGCAGTTCTTC.